A single sample gave rise to the 21 T cell receptor beta chains below, sequenced in a study of CD8 T cells in Susac syndrome. About 0.5 to 1 ug RNA was reverse transcribed with random hexamers. TCRdb redid the calling of the immunoSEQ multiplex PCR reads with MiXCR, one entry per CDR3 protein. There are about 200,000 distinct CDR3 sequences in the sample; about 93% occur only once, and about 0.12% lies in the top ten. The sequenced material came from CD8+ T cells from PBMCs. These receptors were taken from a human donor with multiple sclerosis.

The chain's CDR3 is CASSHPPGKISVIEPNEQFF. The CDR3 coding sequence is TGTGCCAGCAGCCACCCGCCCGGGAAGATTTCAGTCATAGAGCCCAATGAGCAGTTCTTC. This chain links TRBV7-8 with TRBJ2-1; D may be TRBD2 (5 bases). This CDR3 spans 20 amino acids. Germline V gene sequence: CDR1 SGHVS, CDR2 FQNEAQ. V dropped 5 bases and J dropped 6 bases, with 32 bases sitting between them.

The chain links TRBV3-1 to TRBJ1-2; 8 bases align to TRBD1. This CDR3 spans 14 amino acids. The V segment lost 4 bases and the J segment 4 bases; nucleotides outside the gene matches: 5. Looked up from germline, CDR1 is LGHDT and CDR2 is YNNKEL (reference sequence). CDR3 amino acids: CASSPSDRAYGYTF. CDR3 sequence (DNA): TGTGCCAGCAGCCCCTCGGACAGGGCCTATGGCTACACCTTC.

This clonotype was seen only a few times. The DNA for the CDR3 is TGTGCCAGCAGCCAAGACCTCCAAGAGACCCAGTACTTC. Translation gives CASSQDLQETQYF. The V call is TRBV3-1, the J call TRBJ2-5, with no clear D. Germline CDR1 and CDR2: LGHDT and YNNKEL (reference sequence). V was cut by 0 bases and J by 1 base, with 3 bases left in between. This CDR3 is built from 13 residues.

Note on this clonotype: An end of the junction differs from the germline gene, which may be a read error. The chain is built from TRBV10-3 and TRBJ2-7; D unresolved. CDR3 length: 12 amino acids. CDR1 and CDR2 from the germline V gene are ENHRY and SYGVKD. As DNA, the CDR3 is TGTGCCATCAGCCCTCCCGCAGGCACGGTAGACTTC. It codes for CAISPPAGTVDF.

Here the CDR3 reads CASSQGLSEAFF. CDR3 sequence (DNA): TGTGCCAGCAGCCAAGGGCTTTCTGAAGCTTTCTTT. The chain couples TRBV16 to TRBJ1-1; D is unresolved. This CDR3 has 12 amino acids. Per the germline V gene, CDR1 is KGHSY and CDR2 is FQNENV. Trimming stripped 2 bases from V and 6 bases from J, with 7 bases between.

In nucleotides, the CDR3 is TGTGCCAGCAAATTACAGAACACCATATATTTT. Encoded protein: CASKLQNTIYF. The rearrangement links TRBV28 to TRBJ1-3; D is undetermined. Germline assignment: CDR1 MDHEN and CDR2 SYDVKM. The ends were cut back, 7 bases at V and 7 bases at J, with 8 bases in the middle. The CDR3 is made up of 11 amino acids.

This rearrangement joins TRBV11-2 to TRBJ1-6; no clear D gene. V dropped 2 bases and J dropped 0 bases, with 8 bases sitting between them. Germline V gene sequence: CDR1 SGHAT, CDR2 FQNNGV. The CDR3 spans 16 residues. This CDR3 reads CASSLTVSSYNSPLHF. DNA for the CDR3: TGTGCCAGCAGCTTAACGGTTAGCTCCTATAATTCACCCCTCCACTTT.

The chain joins TRBV2 to TRBJ1-2; D might be TRBD1 (5 bases). V was trimmed by 6 bases and J by 6 bases, leaving 26 bases between them. There are 17 residues in the CDR3. Germline V gene lookup returns CDR1 SNHLY and CDR2 FYNNEI. CDR3 protein: CASRGFTPGLGSDGYTF. The CDR3 nucleotides are TGTGCCAGCAGGGGGTTTACACCAGGGTTAGGGTCGGATGGCTACACCTTC.

About this clonotype itself: The DNA is left out, because the CDR3 cannot be placed on it with certainty; the CDR3 is given as TCRdb lists it. The rearrangement links TRBV7-9 to TRBJ1-1; TRBD1 is taken as the D call from the table, unchecked against the DNA. 14 amino acids form the CDR3, both terminal residues included. The germline gives CDR1 SEHNR, CDR2 FQNEAQ (reference sequence). CDR3 sequence: CASSLFATGTEAFF.

The chain recombines TRBV9 with TRBJ2-1; 11 positions agree with TRBD2. V dropped 4 bases and J dropped 4; count of bases not matched to a gene: 7. Germline V gives CDR1 SGDLS, CDR2 YYNGEE. The CDR3 consists of 16 residues. CDR3 nucleotides: TGTGCCAGCAGCCCCTCTCGGACTAGCGGGTACAATGAGCAGTTCTTC. Protein: CASSPSRTSGYNEQFF.

V is TRBV9 and J is TRBJ2-7; the D call may be TRBD1 or TRBD2 (5 bases each). This CDR3 has 14 residues. Trimming cost V 3 bases and J 3 bases, with 13 bases left between them. Germline CDR1 reads SGDLS; CDR2 reads YYNGEE. The CDR3 DNA reads as TGTGCCAGCAGCGGTAGGGACGGAAACTACGAGCAGTACTTC. Translation gives CASSGRDGNYEQYF.

The rearrangement uses TRBV7-3 and TRBJ1-6; TRBD1 might be the D (6 bases). Germline V gene sequence: CDR1 SGHTA, CDR2 FQGTGA. This CDR3 spans 14 amino acids. The V gene lost 5 bases and the J gene lost 7 bases, with 12 bases spanning the gap. The CDR3 protein is CASSDRPGNSPLHF. For the CDR3, the DNA is TGTGCCAGCAGCGACAGGCCAGGGAATTCACCCCTCCACTTT.

The chain's CDR3 is CASNQGGETQYF. In nucleotides, the CDR3 is TGTGCCAGCAACCAGGGGGGTGAGACCCAGTACTTC. This chain joins TRBV11-1 and TRBJ2-5, with a possible D match to TRBD1 (7 bases). The V gene's germline CDR1 is SGHAT and CDR2 FQDESV (reference sequence). The CDR3 has 12 amino acids. V shed 7 bases and J shed 5 bases, with 11 bases lying between them.

V is TRBV29-1 and J is TRBJ2-1; 13 bases match TRBD2. Germline V CDR1 and CDR2: SQVTM, ANQGSEA. With 5 bases clipped from V and 2 bases from J, the junction kept 3 bases outside the gene matches. CDR3 size: 15 residues. CDR3 DNA sequence: TGCAGCGTTTCTGGACTAGCGGGAGCCTACAATGAGCAGTTCTTC. Amino acid sequence: CSVSGLAGAYNEQFF.

The sample holds one count of this clonotype. The chain is built from TRBV4-2 and TRBJ2-2; 7 nucleotides line up with TRBD1. The CDR3 sequence is 16 residues long. The ends lost 6 bases at V and 5 bases at J; junction bases unmatched: 12. The germline gives CDR1 LGHNA, CDR2 YNFKEQ. The CDR3 loop is CASSLGGPEGTGELFF. CDR3 coding DNA: TGTGCCAGCAGTCTAGGGGGCCCCGAAGGAACCGGGGAGCTGTTTTTT.

The chain links TRBV19 to TRBJ2-7; 10 bases map to TRBD1. Germline CDR1 reads LNHDA; CDR2 reads SQIVND (reference sequence). V was clipped by 5 bases and J by 3 bases; unmatched bases: 7. This CDR3 is 15 amino acids long. The CDR3 loop reads CASSWGTGDYYEQYF. The DNA of the CDR3 is TGTGCCAGTAGTTGGGGGACAGGGGATTACTACGAGCAGTACTTC.

The genes are TRBV20-1 and TRBJ2-4; unclear D gene. The V gene's germline CDR1 is DFQATT and CDR2 SNEGSKA (reference sequence). V was shortened by 2 bases and J by 5 bases, with 10 bases between the two germline ends. CDR3 length: 13 amino acids. The CDR3 nucleotides are TGCAGTGCTAGACAGAACACCGAAAACATTCAGTACTTC. Its translation is CSARQNTENIQYF.

V gene TRBV5-6 combines with J gene TRBJ1-4; the D gene is possibly TRBD1 (6 bases). Germline CDR1 is SGHDT and CDR2 is YYEEEE. This CDR3 has 14 amino acids. Trimming removed 2 bases from V and 8 bases from J, with 13 bases in between. The CDR3 DNA reads as TGTGCCAGCAGCTTAGGGGGGGCTGTGGAAAAACTGTTTTTT. Protein product: CASSLGGAVEKLFF.

The rearrangement joins TRBV5-1 to TRBJ2-6, with unresolved D. The V gene's germline CDR1 is SGHRS and CDR2 YFSETQ. Between the trimmed V and J ends, which lost 1 base and 1 base, there was a span of 6 bases. The CDR3 consists of 15 residues. The chain's CDR3 is CASSLTISGANVLTF. CDR3 nucleotides: TGCGCCAGCAGCTTGACAATTTCTGGGGCCAACGTCCTGACTTTC.

This clonotype was observed once. The chain combines TRBV7-9 with TRBJ2-3; D may be TRBD2 (5 bases). The ends were cut back, 4 bases at V and 1 base at J, with 12 bases in the middle. This CDR3 comprises 15 residues. Germline values: CDR1 SEHNR, CDR2 FQNEAQ (reference sequence). The CDR3 sequence is CASSSGGRGTDTQYF. As DNA, the CDR3 is TGTGCCAGCAGCTCAGGTGGGCGGGGCACAGATACGCAGTATTTT.

This clonotype came up once. The gene calls are TRBV7-9 and TRBJ2-7, with D possibly called TRBD1 or TRBD2 (5 bases each). V was trimmed by 5 bases and J by 7 bases, leaving 12 bases between them. Looked up from germline, CDR1 is SEHNR and CDR2 is FQNEAQ (reference sequence). CDR3 length: 12 residues. The CDR3 is CASSRGPGEQYF. The CDR3 DNA follows: TGTGCCAGCAGCCGGGGCCCTGGGGAGCAGTACTTC.